This is a list of T cell receptor beta chains from one sample in a study of cytomegalovirus exposure and HLA in healthy donors. The method was immunoSEQ multiplex PCR; TCRdb's version includes in-frame clones alone and lacks a portion of them. This sample has 200,000 or so clones, with about 79% found just once. Sequenced material: PBMCs. The receptor set was obtained from a woman aged 25 to 39 in good health and CMV-seropositive. Each CDR3 is given with its conserved first and last residue. The order of the fields is D gene, V gene, CDR3 length, clone size, J gene, CDR3 protein, CDR3 DNA. A D gene is named only where the DNA matches it firmly. Clone size is given for some rows only: seen once, a few or many times, or a class if the clone is expanded.

d_call: -
v_call: TRBV15
cdr3_length: 15
clone_size: -
j_call: TRBJ2-3
cdr3_aa: CATSTRKTGSDTQYF
cdr3_nt: TGTGCCACCAGCACGCGGAAGACAGGTTCGGATACGCAGTATTTT

d_call: TRBD1
v_call: TRBV6-6
cdr3_length: 14
clone_size: once
j_call: TRBJ1-1
cdr3_aa: CASSPGGGRTEAFF
cdr3_nt: TGTGCCAGCAGTCCAGGGGGCGGGCGGACTGAAGCTTTCTTT

d_call: TRBD1
v_call: TRBV19
cdr3_length: 15
clone_size: -
j_call: TRBJ2-1
cdr3_aa: CASSLDRGLYNEQFF
cdr3_nt: TGTGCCAGTAGTCTGGACAGGGGGCTCTACAATGAGCAGTTCTTC

d_call: -
v_call: TRBV19
cdr3_length: 15
clone_size: once
j_call: TRBJ1-1
cdr3_aa: CASSIDPGAFTEAFF
cdr3_nt: TGTGCCAGTAGTATAGATCCAGGGGCATTCACTGAAGCTTTCTTT

d_call: -
v_call: TRBV27
cdr3_length: 15
clone_size: few
j_call: TRBJ2-7
cdr3_aa: CASRLPGTQTYEQYF
cdr3_nt: TGTGCCAGCAGGTTACCCGGGACTCAAACCTACGAGCAGTACTTC

d_call: -
v_call: TRBV6-4
cdr3_length: 15
clone_size: -
j_call: TRBJ2-1
cdr3_aa: CASSENFQGYGEQFF
cdr3_nt: TGTGCCAGCAGTGAAAACTTCCAGGGGTATGGTGAGCAGTTCTTC

d_call: TRBD2
v_call: TRBV9
cdr3_length: 16
clone_size: -
j_call: TRBJ2-1
cdr3_aa: CASSVVWASGRGEQFF
cdr3_nt: TGTGCCAGCAGCGTAGTTTGGGCTAGCGGGAGAGGGGAGCAGTTCTTC

d_call: -
v_call: TRBV28
cdr3_length: 14
clone_size: -
j_call: TRBJ1-2
cdr3_aa: CASTSQGVGYGYTF
cdr3_nt: TGTGCCAGCACAAGCCAGGGCGTGGGCTATGGCTACACCTTC

d_call: TRBD1
v_call: TRBV7-2
cdr3_length: 14
clone_size: -
j_call: TRBJ2-5
cdr3_aa: CASSFQTGQETQYF
cdr3_nt: TGTGCCAGCAGCTTCCAGACAGGGCAGGAGACCCAGTACTTC

d_call: TRBD1
v_call: TRBV6-5
cdr3_length: 15
clone_size: -
j_call: TRBJ2-5
cdr3_aa: CASSPTGAMQETQYF
cdr3_nt: TGTGCCAGCAGCCCGACAGGGGCGATGCAGGAGACCCAGTACTTC

d_call: TRBD1
v_call: TRBV2
cdr3_length: 15
clone_size: -
j_call: TRBJ1-5
cdr3_aa: CASSMGQGTHQPQHF
cdr3_nt: TGTGCCAGCAGTATGGGACAGGGGACCCATCAGCCCCAGCATTTT

d_call: -
v_call: TRBV5-6
cdr3_length: 14
clone_size: few
j_call: TRBJ2-5
cdr3_aa: CASSPGLGRWTQYF
cdr3_nt: TGTGCCAGCAGCCCTGGACTGGGGAGGTGGACCCAGTACTTC

d_call: -
v_call: TRBV7-8
cdr3_length: 16
clone_size: once
j_call: TRBJ2-6
cdr3_aa: CASSLEPVSGANVLTF
cdr3_nt: TGTGCCAGCAGCTTAGAACCGGTCTCTGGGGCCAACGTCCTGACTTTC

d_call: -
v_call: TRBV5-1
cdr3_length: 16
clone_size: few
j_call: TRBJ1-4
cdr3_aa: CASSSEGTGNNEKLFF
cdr3_nt: TGCGCCAGCAGCTCAGAGGGAACAGGGAATAATGAAAAACTGTTTTTT

d_call: TRBD1
v_call: TRBV2
cdr3_length: 15
clone_size: -
j_call: TRBJ2-7
cdr3_aa: CASSDLGRGNYEQYF
cdr3_nt: TGTGCCAGCAGTGATTTGGGCAGGGGGAACTACGAGCAGTACTTC

d_call: TRBD1
v_call: TRBV28
cdr3_length: 13
clone_size: -
j_call: TRBJ2-7
cdr3_aa: CASSSLQTGREYF
cdr3_nt: TGTGCCAGCAGTTCCCTGCAGACAGGGCGGGAGTACTTC

d_call: -
v_call: TRBV5-6
cdr3_length: 14
clone_size: -
j_call: TRBJ1-5
cdr3_aa: CASSSSVDNQPQHF
cdr3_nt: TGTGCCAGCAGCTCTTCGGTTGACAATCAGCCCCAGCATTTT

d_call: TRBD1
v_call: TRBV6-6
cdr3_length: 13
clone_size: -
j_call: TRBJ1-1
cdr3_aa: CASRFTGGTEAFF
cdr3_nt: TGTGCCAGCAGATTCACAGGGGGGACTGAAGCTTTCTTT

d_call: TRBD2
v_call: TRBV28
cdr3_length: 15
clone_size: -
j_call: TRBJ2-1
cdr3_aa: CASSLLRTSNNEQFF
cdr3_nt: TGTGCCAGCAGTTTATTAAGGACTAGTAACAATGAGCAGTTCTTC

d_call: TRBD1
v_call: TRBV28
cdr3_length: 15
clone_size: -
j_call: TRBJ1-2
cdr3_aa: CASSLGDRGVYGYTF
cdr3_nt: TGTGCCAGCAGTTTAGGGGACAGGGGGGTTTATGGCTACACCTTC

d_call: -
v_call: TRBV6-5
cdr3_length: 12
clone_size: once
j_call: TRBJ2-5
cdr3_aa: CATRAPAGSQYF
cdr3_nt: TGTGCCACCCGGGCCCCGGCGGGGTCCCAGTACTTC

d_call: -
v_call: TRBV23-1
cdr3_length: 12
clone_size: -
j_call: TRBJ2-7
cdr3_aa: CASLSWSYEQYF
cdr3_nt: TGCGCCAGTCTATCATGGAGCTACGAGCAGTACTTC

d_call: -
v_call: TRBV27
cdr3_length: 17
clone_size: -
j_call: TRBJ1-4
cdr3_aa: CASSLYYGQPTNEKLFF
cdr3_nt: TGTGCCAGCAGTTTATACTACGGACAGCCGACTAATGAAAAACTGTTTTTT

d_call: TRBD2
v_call: TRBV11-3
cdr3_length: 18
clone_size: -
j_call: TRBJ2-1
cdr3_aa: CASSAGTAGTSVYNEQFF
cdr3_nt: TGTGCCAGCAGCGCCGGGACAGCCGGGACTAGCGTTTACAATGAGCAGTTCTTC

d_call: TRBD1
v_call: TRBV5-1
cdr3_length: 15
clone_size: -
j_call: TRBJ2-1
cdr3_aa: CASSLDSGGRNEQFF
cdr3_nt: TGCGCCAGCAGCTTGGATTCAGGGGGCCGTAATGAGCAGTTCTTC

d_call: -
v_call: TRBV28
cdr3_length: 14
clone_size: -
j_call: TRBJ1-2
cdr3_aa: CASRADSPYYGYTF
cdr3_nt: TGTGCCAGCAGGGCCGACAGTCCTTACTATGGCTACACCTTC

d_call: TRBD2
v_call: TRBV11-3
cdr3_length: 15
clone_size: -
j_call: TRBJ2-2
cdr3_aa: CASSRGLAGSGELFF
cdr3_nt: TGTGCCAGCAGCCGCGGACTAGCGGGATCCGGGGAGCTGTTTTTT

d_call: -
v_call: TRBV19
cdr3_length: 14
clone_size: -
j_call: TRBJ1-5
cdr3_aa: CASRRRQGNQPQHF
cdr3_nt: TGTGCCAGTAGGCGAAGACAGGGCAATCAGCCCCAGCATTTT

d_call: -
v_call: TRBV5-4
cdr3_length: 15
clone_size: -
j_call: TRBJ2-1
cdr3_aa: CASSRGLAREDEQFF
cdr3_nt: TGTGCCAGCAGCCGGGGCCTAGCGAGGGAAGATGAGCAGTTCTTC

d_call: -
v_call: TRBV6-5
cdr3_length: 15
clone_size: -
j_call: TRBJ1-1
cdr3_aa: CASSFRNTMNTEAFF
cdr3_nt: TGTGCCAGCAGTTTCAGGAACACGATGAACACTGAAGCTTTCTTT

d_call: -
v_call: TRBV6-4
cdr3_length: 14
clone_size: few
j_call: TRBJ1-1
cdr3_aa: CASRTDRQNTEAFF
cdr3_nt: TGTGCCAGCCGTACGGACAGACAGAACACTGAAGCTTTCTTT

d_call: -
v_call: TRBV5-1
cdr3_length: 16
clone_size: -
j_call: TRBJ2-5
cdr3_aa: CASSLGYGTLQETQYF
cdr3_nt: TGCGCCAGCAGCTTGGGGTACGGGACACTTCAAGAGACCCAGTACTTC

d_call: TRBD1
v_call: TRBV5-1
cdr3_length: 15
clone_size: -
j_call: TRBJ1-2
cdr3_aa: CASSVGGQLSYGYTF
cdr3_nt: TGCGCCAGCAGCGTGGGGGGACAGCTCTCCTATGGCTACACCTTC

d_call: -
v_call: TRBV6-1
cdr3_length: 14
clone_size: -
j_call: TRBJ2-2
cdr3_aa: CASKGYRDTGELFF
cdr3_nt: TGTGCCAGCAAAGGATACCGGGACACCGGGGAGCTGTTTTTT

d_call: -
v_call: TRBV18
cdr3_length: 14
clone_size: -
j_call: TRBJ2-3
cdr3_aa: CASSPGQSTDTQYF
cdr3_nt: TGTGCCAGCTCACCCGGACAGAGCACAGATACGCAGTATTTT

d_call: TRBD2
v_call: TRBV11-3
cdr3_length: 15
clone_size: -
j_call: TRBJ2-1
cdr3_aa: CASSPGTSGIDEQFF
cdr3_nt: TGTGCCAGCAGCCCCGGGACTAGCGGGATCGATGAGCAGTTCTTC

d_call: -
v_call: TRBV5-1
cdr3_length: 14
clone_size: -
j_call: TRBJ1-4
cdr3_aa: CASSNGQNNEKLFF
cdr3_nt: TGCGCCAGCAGCAACGGACAGAATAATGAAAAACTGTTTTTT

d_call: -
v_call: TRBV9
cdr3_length: 14
clone_size: -
j_call: TRBJ1-1
cdr3_aa: CASSVAGTNTEAFF
cdr3_nt: TGTGCCAGCAGCGTAGCGGGGACTAACACTGAAGCTTTCTTT

d_call: TRBD2
v_call: TRBV5-1
cdr3_length: 17
clone_size: -
j_call: TRBJ2-2
cdr3_aa: CASGPDPGLAGAGELFF
cdr3_nt: TGCGCCAGCGGCCCAGATCCGGGACTAGCGGGAGCCGGGGAGCTGTTTTTT

d_call: -
v_call: TRBV30
cdr3_length: 12
clone_size: few
j_call: TRBJ1-5
cdr3_aa: CASGTSGQPQHF
cdr3_nt: TGTGCCTCCGGGACATCTGGCCAGCCCCAGCATTTT

d_call: -
v_call: TRBV5-4
cdr3_length: 14
clone_size: -
j_call: TRBJ2-1
cdr3_aa: CASSLGSVAGEQFF
cdr3_nt: TGTGCCAGCAGCTTGGGTAGCGTCGCGGGTGAGCAGTTCTTC

d_call: -
v_call: TRBV29-1
cdr3_length: 13
clone_size: -
j_call: TRBJ1-2
cdr3_aa: CSVEDRAGDGYTF
cdr3_nt: TGCAGCGTTGAAGATCGGGCAGGGGATGGCTACACCTTC

d_call: -
v_call: TRBV12-5
cdr3_length: 11
clone_size: few
j_call: TRBJ1-5
cdr3_aa: CASGLRGTQHF
cdr3_nt: TGTGCTAGTGGTTTACGGGGGACCCAGCATTTT